The source of this T cell receptor (beta chain) is a study of T cell repertoires in cytomegalovirus infection. Whole-study context: Selected CMV epitopes included recently identified HLA-C-restricted ones as well as well-studied HLA-B-restricted ones. Public TCR beta signatures provided an indication of both CMV infection and a matching HLA type.

This clonotype appeared many times. Its antigen is not identified. Findings and limits, study-wide: Dominant in the ex vivo response were TCR beta clonotypes restricted by HLA-C and specific for CMV. Public TCR beta family frequency separated CMV-and-HLA carriers, including in an independent cohort.

TCRdb called the reads again in MiXCR, with one record for every CDR3 protein. The sample has a few hundred thousand distinct CDR3 sequences; 20% to 25% are singletons. This CDR3 spans 10 amino acids. With 10 bases removed from V and 9 bases from J, the gap between germline ends came to 11 bases. The germline V gene has CDR1 MNHNY and CDR2 SVGAGI (reference sequence). This chain uses TRBV6-6 with TRBJ2-3; D unresolved. The sequenced sample was cultured PBMCs, obtained from culture after CMV antigen stimulation. The source of this sequence is a human donor in good health (CMV status not recorded). Some clones in this sample may be carry-over from other donors' samples. The CDR3 sequence: CATARGTQYF. The CDR3 DNA reads as TGTGCCACCGCCCGAGGCACGCAGTATTTT.